Following are 32 T cell receptor beta chains from one sample sequenced in a study of blood T cell repertoires in COVID-19. The table came from immunoSEQ multiplex PCR; TCRdb's copy has only in-frame clones and leaves some out. The table shows fewer than 250,000 clones, with approximately 88% occurring only once. Sequenced sample: PBMCs or T cells enriched from blood (not recorded which). These receptors originate from a woman in her 30s who had been exposed to COVID-19.

The V gene is TRBV7-3, the J gene TRBJ2-1; 9 bases match TRBD2. Losses at the gene ends were 0 bases for V and 3 bases for J; bases not matched to a gene: 3. The CDR3 loop spans 16 amino acids. From germline, CDR1 is SGHTA and CDR2 FQGTGA. CDR3 in amino acids: CASSLTSSGVYNEQFF. DNA of the CDR3: TGTGCCAGCAGCTTAACGTCTAGCGGGGTCTACAATGAGCAGTTCTTC.

The chain is built from TRBV7-9 and TRBJ2-7, with 10 bases matching TRBD2. Losses at the gene ends were 0 bases for V and 0 bases for J; bases not matched to a gene: 11. This CDR3 is 19 amino acids long. Per the germline V gene, CDR1 is SEHNR and CDR2 is FQNEAQ (reference sequence). In nucleotides, the CDR3 is TGTGCCAGCAGCTTAGCACCGTCGGCTAGCGGGAGCTACTCCTACGAGCAGTACTTC. Translated, it gives CASSLAPSASGSYSYEQYF.

This clone has more than one count but fewer than ten. The CDR3 spells CASSEVIAGSYEQYF. Written as DNA, the CDR3 is TGTGCCAGCAGTGAAGTGATAGCGGGATCTTACGAGCAGTACTTC. The genes are TRBV6-1 and TRBJ2-7; TRBD2 matches at 8 bases. The ends lost 1 base at V and 4 bases at J; junction bases unmatched: 6. CDR3 length: 15 amino acids. The V gene's germline CDR1 is MNHNS and CDR2 SASEGT.

This chain uses TRBV10-3 with TRBJ1-5; D remains ambiguous. The ends were cut back, 3 bases at V and 7 bases at J, with 16 bases in the middle. The germline V gene encodes CDR1 ENHRY and CDR2 SYGVKD. The CDR3 loop spans 15 amino acids. The CDR3 loop is CAISDSGPPRQPQHF. The CDR3 DNA reads as TGTGCCATCAGTGATTCGGGTCCCCCTCGACAGCCCCAGCATTTT.

The rearrangement uses TRBV24-1 and TRBJ2-5; D not resolved. Germline lookup yields CDR1 KGHDR and CDR2 SFDVKD. Trimming stripped 12 bases from V and 1 base from J, with 17 bases between. The CDR3 consists of 14 residues. The CDR3 protein is CASGGLASQETQYF. The CDR3 nucleotides read TGTGCCTCCGGTGGGCTTGCCAGCCAAGAGACCCAGTACTTC.

The rearrangement uses TRBV2 and TRBJ2-1; 12 nucleotides agree with TRBD2. The length of the CDR3 is 16 residues. J gave up 0 bases and V 6 bases, and 3 bases lay outside the gene matches. Looked up from germline, CDR1 is SNHLY and CDR2 is FYNNEI. CDR3 sequence: CASRRTSGNSYNEQFF. Here the CDR3 DNA reads TGTGCCAGCAGGAGGACTAGCGGGAACTCCTACAATGAGCAGTTCTTC.

The chain has TRBV29-1 and TRBJ2-1; 7 nucleotides match TRBD1. The CDR3 has 15 residues. V was pared by 5 bases and J by 8 bases, with 15 bases of the junction left unmatched. Germline V CDR1 and CDR2: SQVTM, ANQGSEA. CDR3 coding DNA: TGCAGCGTTAGGGAGACAGGGACGTTACGGGATGAGCAGTTCTTC. It translates to CSVRETGTLRDEQFF.

This clone has just a few counts. The rearrangement joins TRBV7-3 to TRBJ1-2, with D unclear. Trimming removed 5 bases at V and 7 bases at J, with 26 bases between. The CDR3 loop spans 17 amino acids. The germline V gene encodes CDR1 SGHTA and CDR2 FQGTGA. The CDR3 loop is CASSAIRVGQSEGGYTF. The CDR3 DNA reads as TGTGCCAGCAGCGCAATTAGAGTAGGGCAGAGTGAGGGTGGCTACACCTTC.

The chain links TRBV4-2 to TRBJ2-4; D might be TRBD1 (6 bases). Trimming removed 1 base at V and 8 bases at J, with 15 bases between. The CDR3 is made up of 15 amino acids. The germline CDR1 and CDR2 sequences are LGHNA and YNFKEQ. This CDR3 reads CASSQVSRKGDIQYF. For the CDR3, the DNA is TGTGCCAGCAGCCAAGTTTCCAGAAAGGGGGACATTCAGTACTTC.

V is TRBV30 and J is TRBJ1-6; TRBD1 matches 8 bases. Germline CDR1 GTSNPN, CDR2 SVGIG (reference sequence). This CDR3 is 13 amino acids long. Trimming cost V 6 bases and J 10 bases; bases outside gene matches: 8. The CDR3 spells CACSRTGNSPLHF. The CDR3 bases are TGTGCCTGCTCCCGGACAGGGAACTCACCCCTCCACTTT.

The chain joins TRBV2 to TRBJ2-7; D is uncertain. Germline CDR1 and CDR2: SNHLY and FYNNEI. The V and J ends lost 7 bases and 2 bases respectively, with 9 bases between them. The CDR3 extends over 12 amino acids. CDR3 region: CASIQATYEQYF. CDR3 bases: TGTGCCAGCATCCAGGCCACCTACGAGCAGTACTTC.

This chain connects TRBV7-9 to TRBJ2-7, with 8 positions matching TRBD1. Germline V gene data show CDR1 as SEHNR and CDR2 as FQNEAQ (reference sequence). Trimming removed 2 bases from V and 2 bases from J; junction bases left unmatched: 5. The CDR3 has 15 residues. The CDR3 nucleotides read TGTGCCAGCAGCTTACGAGTGACAGGGGCCTACGAGCAGTACTTC. Amino acid sequence: CASSLRVTGAYEQYF.

The genes are TRBV4-2 and TRBJ2-7; 14 bases line up with TRBD2. The trim removed 4 bases at V and 3 bases at J, leaving 8 bases unmatched. This CDR3 comprises 17 residues. Looked up from germline, CDR1 is LGHNA and CDR2 is YNFKEQ. In DNA, the CDR3 is TGTGCCAGCAGCCTGATAACCGGGACTAGCGGGAGCTACGAGCAGTACTTC. Translating it yields CASSLITGTSGSYEQYF.

This chain uses TRBV5-1 with TRBJ2-7; 10 nucleotides match TRBD1. Per the germline V gene, CDR1 is SGHRS and CDR2 is YFSETQ. This CDR3 is built from 15 residues. V gave up 0 bases and J gave up 2 bases; unmatched junction bases: 2. The CDR3: CASSLAGQGPYEQYF. The DNA of the CDR3 is TGCGCCAGCAGCTTGGCGGGACAGGGGCCCTACGAGCAGTACTTC.

The chain combines TRBV29-1 with TRBJ2-2; D perhaps matches TRBD2 (5 bases). Germline-derived CDR1 and CDR2 are SQVTM and ANQGSEA. V lost 4 bases, J lost 5 bases, and 17 bases lay in between. The CDR3 is made up of 15 amino acids. CDR3 sequence reads: CSVGPPGRGTGELFF. For the CDR3, the DNA is TGCAGCGTTGGGCCCCCGGGGAGAGGAACCGGGGAGCTGTTTTTT.

V gene TRBV28 combines with J gene TRBJ2-3; a possible D gene is TRBD2 (5 bases). Trimming pared 5 bases from V and 9 bases from J, leaving 12 bases between. In germline, CDR1 is MDHEN, CDR2 SYDVKM. This CDR3 has 12 residues. The CDR3 DNA follows: TGTGCCAGCAGTATTAGGACTGGAACGCAGTATTTT. Protein sequence: CASSIRTGTQYF.

This clone was recorded only once. The chain employs TRBV2 and TRBJ2-7; TRBD2 matches at 11 bases. This CDR3 is 14 amino acids long. Losses at the gene ends were 6 bases for V and 3 bases for J; bases not matched to a gene: 4. The germline CDR1 and CDR2 sequences are SNHLY and FYNNEI. The CDR3 DNA is TGTGCCAGCAGCGGGACTAGCGGTTTCTACGAGCAGTACTTC. Translating it yields CASSGTSGFYEQYF.

J is TRBJ2-1 and V is TRBV19; 7 nucleotides match TRBD2. The germline gives CDR1 LNHDA, CDR2 SQIVND (reference sequence). The CDR3 runs to 17 residues. V shed 5 bases, J shed 0 bases, and the junction held 10 bases outside the gene matches. In DNA form, the CDR3 reads TGTGCCAGTAGTGGGACGGGAGGCACTAGCTCCTACAATGAGCAGTTCTTC. It is translated as CASSGTGGTSSYNEQFF.

The genes are TRBV5-4 and TRBJ2-1; D is uncertain. CDR1 SGHNT and CDR2 YYREEE come from the germline V gene (reference sequence). The CDR3 runs to 16 residues. Trimming left V 4 bases short and J 0 bases short, with 14 bases between. This chain's CDR3 is CASSPNSESSYNEQFF. CDR3 bases: TGTGCCAGCAGCCCGAACTCCGAAAGCTCCTACAATGAGCAGTTCTTC. The full variable domain, its missing parts supplied by reference TRBV5-4 and TRBJ2-1, is ETGVTQSPTHLIKTRGQQVTLRCSSQSGHNTVSWYQQALGQGPQFIFQYYREEENGRGNFPPRFSGLQFPNYSSELNVNALELDDSALYLCASSPNSESSYNEQFFGPGTRLTVL.

The J gene is TRBJ2-2, the V gene TRBV7-8; 10 bases fit TRBD2. From germline, CDR1 is SGHVS and CDR2 FQNEAQ. The J segment lost 5 bases and the V segment lost 5 bases, leaving 14 bases of the junction unmatched. The CDR3 covers 18 residues. The CDR3 here is CASSHSASGSMRTGELFF. The CDR3 DNA reads TGTGCCAGCAGCCATTCGGCTAGCGGGAGTATGCGAACCGGGGAGCTGTTTTTT.

The chain joins TRBV10-2 to TRBJ2-1, with D tentatively TRBD1 (6 bases). Germline V gives CDR1 WSHSY, CDR2 SAAADI. This CDR3 is built from 14 residues. V was cut by 6 bases and J by 4 bases, with 13 bases left in between. Here the CDR3 DNA reads TGCGCCAGCAGCGCGGACAGATATTACAATGAGCAGTTCTTC. Its protein is CASSADRYYNEQFF.

The chain combines TRBV19 with TRBJ2-1; a possible D gene is TRBD1 (5 bases). The CDR3 runs to 12 residues. Germline loops: CDR1 LNHDA, CDR2 SQIVND (reference sequence). The ends were cut back, 9 bases at V and 5 bases at J, with 11 bases in the middle. The CDR3 loop is CASSGWDNEQFF. The CDR3 DNA is TGTGCCAGCTCAGGGTGGGACAATGAGCAGTTCTTC.

The V gene is TRBV28, the J gene TRBJ2-3; 7 positions agree with TRBD2. CDR1 is MDHEN, CDR2 SYDVKM, per germline. V lost 5 bases, J lost 4 bases, and 12 bases stayed unmatched. The CDR3 is made up of 16 amino acids. The CDR3 loop is CASSTLAVPEPDTQYF. The CDR3 coding sequence is TGTGCCAGCAGTACCCTAGCGGTCCCTGAACCAGATACGCAGTATTTT.

The CDR3 loop is CASALGTGFYGYTF. CDR3 bases: TGTGCTAGTGCCCTAGGGACAGGCTTCTATGGCTACACCTTC. The chain joins TRBV12-5 to TRBJ1-2, with 8 nucleotides matching TRBD1. There are 14 residues in the CDR3. Germline V gene lookup returns CDR1 LGHNT and CDR2 FRNRAP. V lost 7 bases and J lost 4; bases outside the gene matches: 8. The whole variable domain, filled in from reference TRBV12-5 and TRBJ1-2, reads DARVTQTPRHKVTEMGQEVTMRCQPILGHNTVFWYRQTMMQGLELLAYFRNRAPLDDSGMPKDRFSAEMPDATLATLKIQPSEPRDSAVYFCASALGTGFYGYTFGSGTRLTVV.

This clone was detected a few times. The chain carries TRBV7-6 and TRBJ1-1, with D perhaps matching TRBD1 (5 bases). Germline V gene lookup returns CDR1 SGHVS and CDR2 FNYEAQ. Trimming removed 2 bases from V and 0 bases from J, with 10 bases in between. The CDR3 is made up of 15 amino acids. The CDR3 nucleotides read TGTGCCAGCAGCTTAAGGGCAGGGATGAACACTGAAGCTTTCTTT. It yields the protein CASSLRAGMNTEAFF.

This sequence joins TRBV11-1 and TRBJ1-1, with a tentative D call TRBD1 (6 bases). CDR3 size: 15 residues. Trimming left V 5 bases short and J 1 base short, with 14 bases between. Germline CDR1 reads SGHAT; CDR2 reads FQDESV (reference sequence). CDR3 region: CASSELTGTNTEAFF. The CDR3 nucleotides are TGTGCCAGCAGCGAGCTTACAGGGACGAACACTGAAGCTTTCTTT.

The chain has TRBV19 and TRBJ2-7, with 9 bases matching TRBD1. This CDR3 region has 14 residues. Germline V gene sequence: CDR1 LNHDA, CDR2 SQIVND (reference sequence). The J segment lost 2 bases and the V segment lost 6 bases, leaving 5 bases of the junction unmatched. CDR3 DNA: TGTGCCAGTAGCCAGGGACAGGGTGCCTACGAGCAGTACTTC. This translates into CASSQGQGAYEQYF.

The chain links TRBV7-9 to TRBJ1-3, with no clear D. The CDR3 length is 17 residues. V was cut by 2 bases and J by 0 bases, with 14 bases left in between. Per germline, CDR1 SEHNR and CDR2 FQNEAQ (reference sequence). As DNA, the CDR3 is TGTGCCAGCAGCTTATCCCCCCGGACTATCTCTGGAAACACCATATATTTT. Protein sequence: CASSLSPRTISGNTIYF.

The DNA for the CDR3 is TGTGCCAGCAGCTTCCCAACAGGGGTGAACACTGAAGCTTTCTTT. Protein sequence: CASSFPTGVNTEAFF. The V and J genes are TRBV5-4 and TRBJ1-1; 7 bases are a match to TRBD1. V lost 2 bases, J lost 0 bases, and 4 bases stayed unmatched. The length of the CDR3 is 15 residues. Germline CDR1 is SGHNT and CDR2 is YYREEE (reference sequence).

The V and J genes are TRBV3-1 (or the pseudogene TRBV3-2) and TRBJ2-1, with 10 bases matching TRBD2. The J segment lost 4 bases and the V segment lost 1 base, leaving 4 bases of the junction unmatched. The CDR3 contains 16 residues. Germline V CDR1 and CDR2: LGHDT, YNNKEL (reference sequence). The CDR3 nucleotides read TGTGCCAGCAGCCAAGGAAGGACTAGCGGTTACAATGAGCAGTTCTTC. Residues: CASSQGRTSGYNEQFF.

The chain employs TRBV19 and TRBJ2-5; D possibly corresponds to TRBD2 (5 bases). With 3 bases removed from V and 3 bases from J, the gap between germline ends came to 11 bases. The CDR3 has 14 amino acids. Germline assignment: CDR1 LNHDA and CDR2 SQIVND (reference sequence). CDR3 region: CASSIGLGKETQYF. In DNA, the CDR3 is TGTGCCAGTAGTATTGGACTTGGTAAAGAGACCCAGTACTTC.

CDR3 DNA: TGTGCTAGTGGTTTGGGGAGAGTTGCATCCTATGGCTACACCTTC. Amino acids: CASGLGRVASYGYTF. The chain recombines TRBV12-5 with TRBJ1-2; D ambiguous. CDR3 size: 15 residues. Germline loops: CDR1 LGHNT, CDR2 FRNRAP. The germline V and J ends were trimmed by 1 base and 4 bases, with 13 bases remaining between them. Together with reference TRBV12-5 and TRBJ1-2, the CDR3 gives the full variable domain: DARVTQTPRHKVTEMGQEVTMRCQPILGHNTVFWYRQTMMQGLELLAYFRNRAPLDDSGMPKDRFSAEMPDATLATLKIQPSEPRDSAVYFCASGLGRVASYGYTFGSGTRLTVV.